The 32 T cell receptor beta chains below were found in one sample sequenced in a study of Siglec-9 on CD8 T cells in melanoma. Profiled with immunoSEQ multiplex PCR; TCRdb holds only in-frame clones, not every one. This table has around 29,000 clones, about 80% appearing once. The sequenced material came from Siglec-9- CD8+ T cells sorted from blood. These receptors were collected from a human donor in good health.

The chain links TRBV2 to TRBJ2-1; D might be TRBD1 (5 bases). The CDR3 sequence is 16 residues long. Trimming removed 7 bases at V and 7 bases at J, with 23 bases between. Germline V lookup: CDR1 SNHLY, CDR2 FYNNEI. The CDR3 protein is CASNGALVIKGNEQFF. The CDR3 DNA is TGTGCCAGCAACGGTGCCTTAGTCATTAAGGGGAATGAGCAGTTCTTC.

This chain uses TRBV6-6 with TRBJ1-4; perhaps TRBD1 as D (6 bases). This CDR3 contains 14 residues. Germline V CDR1 and CDR2: MNHNY, SVGAGI (reference sequence). Trimming shortened V by 5 bases and J by 5 bases, and 12 bases separated the two germline ends. In DNA, the CDR3 is TGTGCCAGCAGTCAACAGGGTGGGAATGAAAAACTGTTTTTT. It specifies CASSQQGGNEKLFF.

The chain carries TRBV7-2 and TRBJ2-1; 12 nucleotides align to TRBD2. V shed 3 bases, J shed 7 bases, and the junction held 4 bases outside the gene matches. Looked up from germline, CDR1 is SGHTA and CDR2 is FQGNSA. The CDR3 has 15 amino acids. The CDR3 loop is CASSLGLAGPNEQFF. DNA for the CDR3: TGTGCCAGCAGCTTGGGACTAGCGGGCCCTAATGAGCAGTTCTTC.

The chain joins TRBV11-2 to TRBJ1-2; D gene unclear. The CDR3 is 12 amino acids. Germline V gene sequence: CDR1 SGHAT, CDR2 FQNNGV. The ends were cut back, 1 base at V and 8 bases at J, with 8 bases in the middle. Here the CDR3 reads CASSLGLGGYTF. In nucleotides, the CDR3 is TGTGCCAGCAGCTTAGGGTTGGGCGGCTACACCTTC.

This clone was observed once. The chain links TRBV7-9 to TRBJ2-5; tentatively, D is TRBD2 (6 bases). The CDR3 extends over 14 amino acids. V dropped 6 bases and J dropped 3 bases, with 14 bases sitting between them. CDR1 and CDR2 from the germline V gene are SEHNR and FQNEAQ (reference sequence). The CDR3, as DNA: TGTGCCAGCAGGCCCCCCCCGGGGGAAGAGACCCAGTACTTC. Translating gives CASRPPPGEETQYF.

This rearrangement joins TRBV19 to TRBJ1-1; 9 bases line up with TRBD1. With 4 bases clipped from V and 5 bases from J, the junction kept 5 bases outside the gene matches. The CDR3 spans 14 residues. Germline loops: CDR1 LNHDA, CDR2 SQIVND (reference sequence). Here the CDR3 reads CASSTTGGRTEAFF. The CDR3 DNA is TGTGCCAGTAGTACGACAGGGGGTAGGACTGAAGCTTTCTTT.

CDR3 sequence reads: CASSLWSVYEQYF. Here the CDR3 DNA reads TGTGCCAGCAGTTTATGGTCAGTCTACGAGCAGTACTTC. The chain combines TRBV28 with TRBJ2-7; D unresolved. V gave up 0 bases and J gave up 3 bases, with 6 bases separating them. This CDR3 has 13 residues. Per germline, CDR1 MDHEN and CDR2 SYDVKM.

The chain carries TRBV9 and TRBJ1-3; D is unresolved. V lost 0 bases, J lost 1 base, and 11 bases lay in between. CDR1 and CDR2 from the germline V gene are SGDLS and YYNGEE. The length of the CDR3 is 16 residues. The CDR3 region is CASSVEGTGSGNTIYF. Here the CDR3 DNA reads TGTGCCAGCAGCGTAGAGGGCACCGGGTCTGGAAACACCATATATTTT.

This clone was seen only once. The chain couples TRBV11-2 to TRBJ2-1; D is perhaps TRBD1 (5 bases). This CDR3 spans 17 amino acids. Germline V gene data show CDR1 as SGHAT and CDR2 as FQNNGV. The V end lost 3 bases, the J end lost 3 bases, and 18 bases lay between the germline ends. CDR3 in amino acids: CASSFGRTGRIYNEQFF. The CDR3, as DNA: TGTGCCAGCAGCTTTGGACGAACAGGTCGAATCTACAATGAGCAGTTCTTC. Drawing the rest from reference TRBV11-2 and TRBJ2-1, the complete variable domain is EAGVAQSPRYKIIEKRQSVAFWCNPISGHATLYWYQQILGQGPKLLIQFQNNGVVDDSQLPKDRFSAERLKGVDSTLKIQPAKLEDSAVYLCASSFGRTGRIYNEQFFGPGTRLTVL.

The rearrangement links TRBV6-1 to TRBJ1-1; D is possibly TRBD1 (6 bases). In germline, CDR1 is MNHNS, CDR2 SASEGT. V lost 8 bases and J lost 1, with 14 bases in between. CDR3 length: 14 residues. CDR3 sequence (DNA): TGTGCCAGCTGCTGGGACAAGCCGAACACTGAAGCTTTCTTT. This encodes CASCWDKPNTEAFF.

The chain uses TRBV7-6 and TRBJ1-2, with TRBD1 identical over 8 bases. The V and J ends lost 4 bases and 3 bases, in that order; junction bases with no gene match: 4. The CDR3 length is 14 residues. CDR1 SGHVS and CDR2 FNYEAQ come from the germline V gene. CDR3: CASSSGQGHYGYTF. The DNA of the CDR3 is TGTGCCAGCAGCTCCGGACAGGGCCACTATGGCTACACCTTC.

The chain recombines TRBV6-6 with TRBJ2-5, with D uncertain. Germline lookup yields CDR1 MNHNY and CDR2 SVGAGI (reference sequence). Deletions cut 7 bases from V and 5 bases from J, with 23 bases between. The CDR3 covers 16 residues. This CDR3 is CASTSSVGVGRETQYF. Written as DNA, the CDR3 is TGTGCCAGCACCTCCTCGGTTGGGGTTGGTCGCGAGACCCAGTACTTC.

This clone has a handful of counts. J is TRBJ1-2 and V is TRBV20-1; D unclear. V dropped 6 bases and J dropped 11 bases, with 10 bases sitting between them. Looked up from germline, CDR1 is DFQATT and CDR2 is SNEGSKA (reference sequence). This CDR3 region has 9 residues. The CDR3 region is CSALGGYTF. DNA for the CDR3: TGCAGTGCCCTGGGAGGATACACCTTC.

The chain couples TRBV13 to TRBJ2-7; D gene ambiguous. CDR1 is PRHDT and CDR2 is FYEKMQ in the germline V gene (reference sequence). The CDR3 consists of 12 residues. V lost 0 bases, J lost 5 bases, and 5 bases lay in between. CDR3 residues: CASSLGVNEQYV. CDR3 sequence (DNA): TGTGCCAGCAGCTTAGGTGTGAACGAGCAGTACGTC.

V and J are TRBV9 and TRBJ2-3, with D possibly matching TRBD2 (7 bases). There are 16 residues in the CDR3. Trimming cost V 0 bases and J 6 bases, with 17 bases left between them. Germline CDR1 SGDLS, CDR2 YYNGEE. The CDR3 sequence is CASSVGGGGAGDTQYF. The CDR3 region has the DNA TGTGCCAGCAGCGTAGGAGGAGGGGGGGCCGGTGATACGCAGTATTTT.

The chain uses TRBV28 and TRBJ2-2, with D perhaps matching TRBD1 or TRBD2 (5 bases each). CDR1 MDHEN and CDR2 SYDVKM come from the germline V gene. Deletions cut 5 bases from V and 7 bases from J, with 14 bases between. The CDR3 is 14 residues long. CDR3 protein: CASSPQGRGGELFF. The DNA for the CDR3 is TGTGCCAGCAGTCCCCAGGGACGGGGCGGGGAGCTGTTTTTT.

CDR3: CASSLYPGGIEYTEAFF. Here the CDR3 DNA reads TGTGCCAGCAGTTTATATCCCGGCGGTATAGAGTACACTGAAGCTTTCTTT. This sequence joins TRBV27 and TRBJ1-1; no clear D gene. CDR1 MNHEY and CDR2 SMNVEV come from the germline V gene (reference sequence). The CDR3 totals 17 residues. The V end lost 1 base, the J end lost 3 bases, and 18 bases lay between the germline ends.

The chain joins TRBV7-9 to TRBJ1-2; weak D call: TRBD1 (5 bases). The V end was cut by 2 bases, the J end by 0 bases, with 10 bases between. The CDR3 contains 15 residues. Looked up from germline, CDR1 is SEHNR and CDR2 is FQNEAQ (reference sequence). This CDR3 reads CASSLSQGSNYGYTF. The CDR3 DNA is TGTGCCAGCAGCTTAAGCCAGGGTTCTAACTATGGCTACACCTTC.

This clone was observed a single time. V gene TRBV7-8 combines with J gene TRBJ2-5; the D is unclear. Trimming removed 8 bases from V and 0 bases from J, with 10 bases in between. Per germline, CDR1 SGHVS and CDR2 FQNEAQ. The CDR3 runs 13 residues. Here the CDR3 DNA reads TGTGCCAGCCTCGTGTTATACCAAGAGACCCAGTACTTC. Translated: CASLVLYQETQYF.

The CDR3 region is CASSSEIGTVHGYTF. CDR3 DNA: TGTGCCAGCAGCTCCGAGATCGGGACAGTTCATGGCTACACCTTC. The chain links TRBV5-6 to TRBJ1-2; 7 bases are a match to TRBD1. Germline V gives CDR1 SGHDT, CDR2 YYEEEE. V gave up 3 bases and J gave up 6 bases; unmatched junction bases: 11. The CDR3 is made up of 15 amino acids.

This chain links TRBV27 with TRBJ2-1; D might be TRBD1 or TRBD2, each matching 5 bases. Germline CDR1 is MNHEY and CDR2 is SMNVEV (reference sequence). The ends were cut back, 6 bases at V and 9 bases at J, with 9 bases in the middle. The CDR3 has 11 residues. The CDR3: CASSRGVEQFF. The CDR3 region has the DNA TGTGCCAGCAGCCGAGGGGTTGAGCAGTTCTTC.

V is TRBV5-6 and J is TRBJ2-1, with D possibly TRBD2 on 5 matching bases. The CDR3 is 15 residues long. The V end lost 0 bases, the J end lost 4 bases, and 11 bases lay between the germline ends. Germline-derived CDR1 and CDR2 are SGHDT and YYEEEE. The DNA for the CDR3 is TGTGCCAGCAGCTTGGGGGCTAGCAGATACAATGAGCAGTTCTTC. It yields the protein CASSLGASRYNEQFF.

The chain links TRBV7-9 to TRBJ1-2; 9 bases agree with TRBD1. The CDR3 contains 13 residues. Losses at the gene ends were 3 bases for V and 6 bases for J; bases not matched to a gene: 2. Germline V gene data show CDR1 as SEHNR and CDR2 as FQNEAQ (reference sequence). The CDR3: CASSLGQGDGYTF. Here the CDR3 DNA reads TGTGCCAGCAGCTTGGGACAGGGAGATGGCTACACCTTC.

This chain connects TRBV29-1 to TRBJ2-1, with unresolved D. CDR3 length: 10 residues. In germline, CDR1 is SQVTM, CDR2 ANQGSEA. V was clipped by 7 bases and J by 8 bases, with 9 bases between them. The CDR3 region is CSALGDEQFF. CDR3 DNA: TGCAGCGCTCTTGGGGATGAGCAGTTCTTC.

This sequence joins TRBV29-1 and TRBJ1-2; D is unresolved. Trimming took 3 bases from V and 3 from J, leaving 11 bases between them. The germline V gene encodes CDR1 SQVTM and CDR2 ANQGSEA. This CDR3 has 13 amino acids. Here the CDR3 DNA reads TGCAGCGTTGATGACACAGAGTACTATGGCTACACCTTC. It translates to CSVDDTEYYGYTF.

The CDR3 here is CASSLSGGGYSGNTIYF. CDR3 in DNA: TGTGCCAGCAGCTTAAGTGGGGGGGGATACTCTGGAAACACCATATATTTT. The gene calls are TRBV7-2 and TRBJ1-3, with D tentatively TRBD1 (5 bases). Trimming took off 2 bases at V and 0 bases at J, with 14 bases between the two ends. Germline V gene sequence: CDR1 SGHTA, CDR2 FQGNSA. The CDR3 runs 17 residues.

V gene TRBV29-1 combines with J gene TRBJ1-2; D unclear. The germline CDR1 and CDR2 sequences are SQVTM and ANQGSEA. V lost 0 bases to trimming and J lost 5 bases, with 4 bases between them. The CDR3 totals 11 residues. CDR3 loop: CSVEDRYGYTF. CDR3 coding DNA: TGCAGCGTTGAAGATCGGTATGGCTACACCTTC.

The gene calls are TRBV5-6 and TRBJ2-5; 8 nucleotides match TRBD1. The germline CDR1 and CDR2 sequences are SGHDT and YYEEEE. V trimming: 4 bases; J trimming: 7 bases; junction bases outside the gene matches: 6. There are 13 residues in the CDR3. The CDR3 sequence: CASSTSTGATQYF. The CDR3, as DNA: TGTGCCAGCAGCACCTCGACAGGGGCGACCCAGTACTTC.

In this sample, this clone turned up a few times. This chain links TRBV7-9 with TRBJ1-5, with 8 nucleotides matching TRBD1. The germline V gene encodes CDR1 SEHNR and CDR2 FQNEAQ (reference sequence). CDR3 length equals 16 residues. V trimming: 5 bases; J trimming: 1 base; junction bases outside the gene matches: 7. CDR3 amino acids: CASSTTGQGSNQPQHF. The CDR3 DNA reads as TGTGCCAGCAGCACCACCGGACAGGGCAGCAATCAGCCCCAGCATTTT.

The V call is TRBV2, the J call TRBJ1-1, with D unclear. Trimming removed 1 base at V and 1 base at J, with 10 bases between. Germline V gene data show CDR1 as SNHLY and CDR2 as FYNNEI. The CDR3 spans 15 residues. CDR3 DNA: TGTGCCAGCAGTGAAGTCCCAGGACCGAACACTGAAGCTTTCTTT. Protein sequence: CASSEVPGPNTEAFF. Using reference TRBV2 and TRBJ1-1 for the parts outside the CDR3, the full variable domain is EPEVTQTPSHQVTQMGQEVILRCVPISNHLYFYWYRQILGQKVEFLVSFYNNEISEKSEIFDDQFSVERPDGSNFTLKIRSTKLEDSAMYFCASSEVPGPNTEAFFGQGTRLTVV.

The gene calls are TRBV28 and TRBJ1-6; D not resolved. The CDR3 is made up of 15 amino acids. CDR1 MDHEN and CDR2 SYDVKM come from the germline V gene. V was trimmed by 4 bases and J by 7 bases, leaving 14 bases between them. The CDR3, as DNA: TGTGCCAGCAGTTCGCAAAGGACGGTCAATTCACCCCTCCACTTT. It codes for CASSSQRTVNSPLHF. Based on the CDR3 plus reference TRBV28 and TRBJ1-6, the full variable domain is DVKVTQSSRYLVKRTGEKVFLECVQDMDHENMFWYRQDPGLGLRLIYFSYDVKMKEKGDIPEGYSVSREKKERFSLILESASTNQTSMYLCASSSQRTVNSPLHFGNGTRLTVT.

This clone was seen a handful of times. The rearrangement joins TRBV13 to TRBJ1-4, with D unclear. This CDR3 comprises 12 residues. The germline V gene encodes CDR1 PRHDT and CDR2 FYEKMQ (reference sequence). Trimming shortened V by 4 bases and J by 8 bases, and 8 bases separated the two germline ends. The CDR3: CASSSQNEKLFF. CDR3 nucleotides: TGTGCCAGCAGCTCCCAGAACGAAAAACTGTTTTTT.